This TCR beta chain was identified in a study of CD8 T cells in ankylosing spondylitis. The study's findings and limits: Ankylosing spondylitis blood appeared to carry a characteristic TCR beta motif of roughly eight highly homologous variants. Reactive arthritis synovial fluid and blood previously showed some of these motif variants.

This CDR3 spans 13 amino acids. The germline V and J ends were trimmed by 4 bases and 8 bases, with 13 bases remaining between them. Germline V gene sequence: CDR1 SGHKS, CDR2 YYEKEE (reference sequence). This clonotype showed up just a few times. Its antigen remains unknown. As the method for making TCR beta libraries, quantitative 5'-RACE with molecular barcodes was used. TCRdb reprocessed the 5' RACE reads via MiXCR and lists one record per CDR3 protein. There are under 150,000 distinct CDR3 sequences in the sample; roughly 9% occur only once, and approximately 3.3% lies in the top ten. The clonotype originates from a male donor with ankylosing spondylitis or in good health (not recorded which). V usage is TRBV5-5 and J usage is TRBJ2-1, with D possibly matching TRBD1 (5 bases). The source material was blood, either unsorted or a sorted T cell fraction (not recorded which). For the CDR3, the DNA is TGTGCCAGCAGCATCCAAGACAGTGATGAGCAGTTCTTC. It encodes CASSIQDSDEQFF.